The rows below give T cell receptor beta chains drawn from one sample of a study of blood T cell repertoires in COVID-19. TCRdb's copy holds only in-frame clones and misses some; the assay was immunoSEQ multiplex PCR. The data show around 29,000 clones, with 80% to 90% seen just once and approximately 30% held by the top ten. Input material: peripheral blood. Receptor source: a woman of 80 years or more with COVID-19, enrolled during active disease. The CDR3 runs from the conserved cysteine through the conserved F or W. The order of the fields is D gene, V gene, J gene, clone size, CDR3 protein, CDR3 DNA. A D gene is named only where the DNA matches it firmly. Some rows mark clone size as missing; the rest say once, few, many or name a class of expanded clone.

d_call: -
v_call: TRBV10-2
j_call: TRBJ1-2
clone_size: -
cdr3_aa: CASSTEYYGYTF
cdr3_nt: TGCGCCAGCAGTACAGAGTACTATGGCTACACCTTC

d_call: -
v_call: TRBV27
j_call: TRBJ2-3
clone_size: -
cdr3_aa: CASSLGGRVSTDTQYF
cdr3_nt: TGTGCCAGCAGTTTAGGCGGGCGGGTAAGCACAGATACGCAGTATTTT

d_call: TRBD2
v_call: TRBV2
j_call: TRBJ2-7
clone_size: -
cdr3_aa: CASRTLAGGEQYF
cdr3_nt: TGTGCCAGCAGGACCCTAGCGGGAGGAGAGCAGTACTTC

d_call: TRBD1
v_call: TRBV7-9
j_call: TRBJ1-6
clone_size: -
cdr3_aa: CASSLSGQGAPLHF
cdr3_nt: TGTGCCAGCAGCTTAAGTGGACAGGGGGCGCCCCTCCACTTT

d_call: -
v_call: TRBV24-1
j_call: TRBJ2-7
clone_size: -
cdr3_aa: CATKIHRAPYEQYF
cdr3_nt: TGTGCCACCAAAATCCACAGGGCCCCCTACGAGCAGTACTTC

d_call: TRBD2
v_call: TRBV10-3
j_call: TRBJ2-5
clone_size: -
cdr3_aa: CASLSGTSGGALRETQYF
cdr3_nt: TGTGCCTCCCTATCCGGGACTAGCGGGGGGGCGCTGCGTGAGACCCAGTACTTC

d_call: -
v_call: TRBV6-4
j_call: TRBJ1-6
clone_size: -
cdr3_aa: CASRMDSDSPLHF
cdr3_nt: TGTGCCAGCAGGATGGACAGTGATTCACCCCTCCACTTT

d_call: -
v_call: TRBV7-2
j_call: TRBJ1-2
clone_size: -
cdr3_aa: CASSLLPGNYGYTF
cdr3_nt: TGTGCCAGCAGCTTATTGCCAGGGAACTATGGCTACACCTTC

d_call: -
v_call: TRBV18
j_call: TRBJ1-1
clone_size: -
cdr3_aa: CASSPGRMNTEAFF
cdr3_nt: TGTGCCAGCTCACCAGGCAGGATGAACACTGAAGCTTTCTTT

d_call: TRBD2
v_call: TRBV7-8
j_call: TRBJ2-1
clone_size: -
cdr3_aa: CASSPRLAGALEQFF
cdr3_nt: TGTGCCAGCAGCCCCCGACTAGCGGGGGCTCTTGAGCAGTTCTTC

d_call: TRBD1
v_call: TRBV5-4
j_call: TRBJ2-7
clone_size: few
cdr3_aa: CASSAGTGVGEQYF
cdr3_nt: TGTGCCAGCAGCGCCGGGACAGGGGTGGGCGAGCAGTACTTC

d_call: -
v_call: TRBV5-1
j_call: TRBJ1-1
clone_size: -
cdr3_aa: CASSLAQMNTEAFF
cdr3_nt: TGCGCCAGCAGCTTGGCCCAGATGAACACTGAAGCTTTCTTT

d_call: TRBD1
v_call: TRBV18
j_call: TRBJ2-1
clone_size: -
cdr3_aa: CASSPDRVDSRSYNEQFF
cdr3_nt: TGTGCCAGCTCCCCGGACAGGGTCGATAGTCGCTCCTACAATGAGCAGTTCTTC

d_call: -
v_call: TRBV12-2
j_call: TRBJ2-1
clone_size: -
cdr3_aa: CASRDSRRSYNEQFF
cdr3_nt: TGTGCAAGTCGGGACTCCCGCAGGTCCTACAATGAGCAGTTCTTC

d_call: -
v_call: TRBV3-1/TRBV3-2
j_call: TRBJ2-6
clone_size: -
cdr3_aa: CASSQLTGSGANVLTF
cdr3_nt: TGTGCCAGCAGCCAACTGACAGGTTCTGGGGCCAACGTCCTGACTTTC

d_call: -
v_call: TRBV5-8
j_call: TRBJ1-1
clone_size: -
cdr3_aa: CASSLMQGSGKRTEAFF
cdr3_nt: TGTGCCAGCAGCTTGATGCAGGGGTCGGGGAAACGCACTGAAGCTTTCTTT

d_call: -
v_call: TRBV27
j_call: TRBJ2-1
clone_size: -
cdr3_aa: CASSPRSGVYNEQFF
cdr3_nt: TGTGCCAGCAGTCCACGGTCAGGGGTCTACAATGAGCAGTTCTTC

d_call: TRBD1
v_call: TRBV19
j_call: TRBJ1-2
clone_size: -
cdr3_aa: CASSPQGRYGYTF
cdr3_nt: TGTGCCAGTAGTCCACAGGGGCGATATGGCTACACCTTC

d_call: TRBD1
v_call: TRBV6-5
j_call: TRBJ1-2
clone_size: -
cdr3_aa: CASSFGQGGVYGYTF
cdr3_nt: TGTGCCAGCAGTTTCGGACAGGGAGGTGTCTATGGCTACACCTTC

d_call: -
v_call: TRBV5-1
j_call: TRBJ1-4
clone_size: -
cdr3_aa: CASSPNTGKLFF
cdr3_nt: TGCGCCAGCAGCCCAAACACAGGGAAACTGTTTTTT

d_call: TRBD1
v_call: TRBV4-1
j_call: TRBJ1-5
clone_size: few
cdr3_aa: CASSQEPPGQAGSNQPQHF
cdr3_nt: TGCGCCAGCAGCCAAGAACCGCCGGGACAGGCCGGTAGCAATCAGCCCCAGCATTTT

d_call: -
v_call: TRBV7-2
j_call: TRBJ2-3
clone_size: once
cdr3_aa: CASSIKAGTDTQYF
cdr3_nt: TGTGCCAGCAGCATAAAAGCTGGCACAGATACGCAGTATTTT

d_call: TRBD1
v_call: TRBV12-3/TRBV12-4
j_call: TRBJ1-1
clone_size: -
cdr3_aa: CASSSQPDRGAFF
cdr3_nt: TGTGCCAGCAGTTCACAACCGGACAGGGGAGCTTTCTTT

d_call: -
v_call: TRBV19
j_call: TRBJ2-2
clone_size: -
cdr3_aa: CASRWGANTGELFF
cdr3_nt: TGTGCCAGTAGGTGGGGGGCGAACACCGGGGAGCTGTTTTTT

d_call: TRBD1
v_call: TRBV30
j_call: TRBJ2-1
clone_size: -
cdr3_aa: CAWSGSAGGDEQFF
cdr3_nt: TGTGCCTGGAGTGGGTCGGCAGGGGGTGATGAGCAGTTCTTC

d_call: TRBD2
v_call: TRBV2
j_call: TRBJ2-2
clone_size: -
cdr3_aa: CASNLAGGGTGELFF
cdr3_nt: TGTGCCAGCAACTTAGCGGGGGGCGGCACCGGGGAGCTGTTTTTT

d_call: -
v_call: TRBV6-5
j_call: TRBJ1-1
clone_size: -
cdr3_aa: CASGKSGQYTEAFF
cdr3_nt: TGTGCCAGCGGCAAATCCGGACAGTACACTGAAGCTTTCTTT

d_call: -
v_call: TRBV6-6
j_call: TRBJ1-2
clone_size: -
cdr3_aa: CASSYSHRVYGYTF
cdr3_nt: TGTGCCAGCAGTTACTCTCACAGGGTCTATGGCTACACCTTC

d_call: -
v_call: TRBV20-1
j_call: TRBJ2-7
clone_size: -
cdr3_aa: CSASRGELGSNEQYF
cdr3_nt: TGCAGTGCTAGTCGTGGGGAGCTCGGGTCCAACGAGCAGTACTTC

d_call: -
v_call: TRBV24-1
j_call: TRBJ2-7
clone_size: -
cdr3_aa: CATSEPRAGAVQYF
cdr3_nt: TGTGCCACCAGTGAACCACGTGCGGGGGCGGTGCAGTACTTC

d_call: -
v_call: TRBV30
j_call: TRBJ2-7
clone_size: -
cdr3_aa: CAWSVSRKGEQYF
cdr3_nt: TGTGCCTGGAGTGTATCCAGGAAAGGCGAGCAGTACTTC